These 9 T cell receptor beta chains originate from one sample sequenced in a study of yellow fever vaccine responses in identical twins. TCRdb redid the calling of the RT-PCR reads with MiXCR, one entry per CDR3 protein. This table has roughly 3,000 distinct CDR3 sequences, nearly 90% appearing once. This specimen was T cells from blood (PBMCs), unsorted or a sorted subset (not recorded which), taken before or after yellow fever vaccination (not recorded which). The source is a young woman who received the yellow fever vaccine.

V is TRBV11-2 and J is TRBJ2-3; tentatively, D is TRBD2 (5 bases). CDR1 is SGHAT, CDR2 FQNNGV, per germline. The ends were cut back, 5 bases at V and 1 base at J, with 10 bases in the middle. The length of the CDR3 is 14 residues. The CDR3 sequence: CASSLGLGTDTQYF. For the CDR3, the DNA is TGTGCCAGCAGCCTCGGACTTGGCACAGATACGCAGTATTTT.

The V and J genes are TRBV29-1 and TRBJ2-7; no clear D. Trimming cost V 1 base and J 2 bases, with 9 bases left between them. The CDR3 contains 13 residues. Germline V lookup: CDR1 SQVTM, CDR2 ANQGSEA. The CDR3 loop reads CSVEGQNPYEQYF. CDR3 DNA: TGCAGCGTTGAAGGCCAGAACCCCTACGAGCAGTACTTC.

This chain links TRBV3-1 with TRBJ1-5; D might be TRBD1 (5 bases). The germline V and J ends were trimmed by 5 bases and 6 bases, with 14 bases remaining between them. The CDR3 consists of 14 residues. Germline V gives CDR1 LGHDT, CDR2 YNNKEL (reference sequence). DNA of the CDR3: TGTGCCAGCAGCTTGAACGGGGCAGGTCAGCCCCAGCATTTT. This translates into CASSLNGAGQPQHF.

The chain links TRBV29-1 to TRBJ2-7; 11 bases agree with TRBD2. CDR3 length: 15 amino acids. Germline assignment: CDR1 SQVTM and CDR2 ANQGSEA. V was clipped by 3 bases and J by 3 bases; unmatched bases: 7. CDR3 sequence: CSVEERLAGNYEQYF. CDR3 coding DNA: TGCAGCGTTGAGGAAAGACTAGCGGGAAACTACGAGCAGTACTTC.

This chain joins TRBV7-2 and TRBJ1-5, with 8 bases identical to TRBD1. The CDR3 loop spans 14 amino acids. Germline CDR1 is SGHTA and CDR2 is FQGNSA. The ends lost 5 bases at V and 6 bases at J; junction bases unmatched: 6. CDR3 bases: TGTGCCAGCAGCCTAGACAGGGGAGCTCAGCCCCAGCATTTT. Its protein product is CASSLDRGAQPQHF.

This chain uses TRBV11-3 with TRBJ2-3; D uncertain. V was shortened by 0 bases and J by 4 bases, with 5 bases between the two germline ends. CDR1 is SGHNT and CDR2 is YENEEA in the germline V gene. The length of the CDR3 is 13 residues. The CDR3 sequence is CASSLDRADTQYF. CDR3 bases: TGTGCCAGCAGCTTAGACAGAGCAGATACGCAGTATTTT.

The chain uses TRBV13 and TRBJ1-2, with TRBD1 matching over 8 bases. Germline V gene data show CDR1 as PRHDT and CDR2 as FYEKMQ (reference sequence). The CDR3 loop spans 14 amino acids. After removal of 6 bases from V and 2 bases from J, the junction contained 5 bases not matched to a gene. CDR3 region: CASRSQGVNYGYTF. CDR3 bases: TGTGCCAGCAGATCACAGGGGGTCAACTATGGCTACACCTTC.

This chain uses TRBV7-2 with TRBJ2-7, with 9 positions matching TRBD1. V gave up 2 bases and J gave up 4 bases; unmatched junction bases: 3. There are 14 residues in the CDR3. Per germline, CDR1 SGHTA and CDR2 FQGNSA. The CDR3, as DNA: TGTGCCAGCAGCTTAACAGGGGGCGTTTACGAGCAGTACTTC. It is translated as CASSLTGGVYEQYF.

This chain connects TRBV5-1 to TRBJ1-2; D is unclear. CDR1 SGHRS and CDR2 YFSETQ come from the germline V gene. V was clipped by 4 bases and J by 3 bases, with 10 bases between them. The CDR3 consists of 13 residues. In DNA, the CDR3 is TGCGCCAGCAGCGCCTCGGAACACTATGGCTACACCTTC. Its translation is CASSASEHYGYTF.